A single sample is the source of the 25 T cell receptor beta chains below, sequenced in a study of blood T cell repertoires in COVID-19 (dated by TCRdb to about 2020). Library preparation used the immunoSEQ multiplex PCR assay. TCRdb holds this immuneACCESS table with in-frame rearrangements only. Some clones are missing; in checked studies, unresolved V genes explain under half, and the rest has no known cause. The table for this sample lists under 45,000 clones; around 81% of them were counted only once. The ten largest clones add up to 5.4% of the sample. The source material was peripheral blood. The receptors shown here come from a man aged 50-60 years with active COVID-19.

A single count supports this clone. The chain links TRBV7-3 to TRBJ1-1; D possibly corresponds to TRBD1 (6 bases). CDR1 is SGHTA and CDR2 is FQGTGA in the germline V gene. The V gene lost 2 bases and the J gene lost 1 base, with 11 bases spanning the gap. The CDR3 has 15 amino acids. The CDR3 coding sequence is TGTGCCAGCAGCTTATCCCACAGGGCGAACACTGAAGCTTTCTTT. Translated: CASSLSHRANTEAFF. The whole variable domain, remainder taken from reference TRBV7-3 and TRBJ1-1, is GAGVSQTPSNKVTEKGKYVELRCDPISGHTALYWYRQSLGQGPEFLIYFQGTGAADDSGLPNDRFFAVRPEGSVSTLKIQRTERGDSAVYLCASSLSHRANTEAFFGQGTRLTVV.

The V gene is TRBV18, the J gene TRBJ2-7; D unclear. Germline-derived CDR1 and CDR2 are KGHSH and LQKENI. The CDR3 is 13 residues long. Trimming took off 6 bases at V and 3 bases at J, with 12 bases between the two ends. The CDR3 coding sequence is TGTGCCAGCTCCCTTAGATCTAGCTACGAGCAGTACTTC. This encodes CASSLRSSYEQYF.

The chain combines TRBV5-1 with TRBJ2-7; 11 bases fit TRBD2. The germline CDR1 and CDR2 sequences are SGHRS and YFSETQ. The CDR3 consists of 15 residues. V lost 3 bases, J lost 3 bases, and 5 bases stayed unmatched. The CDR3, as DNA: TGCGCCAGCAGCTCATCCGGGACTAGCGGCTACGAGCAGTACTTC. Amino acids: CASSSSGTSGYEQYF.

The rearrangement links TRBV6-6 to TRBJ2-7; maybe TRBD1 (7 bases). This CDR3 has 15 residues. V dropped 6 bases and J dropped 3 bases, with 18 bases sitting between them. Looked up from germline, CDR1 is MNHNY and CDR2 is SVGAGI (reference sequence). The CDR3 sequence is CASSRGTDPLYEQYF. The CDR3 DNA sequence: TGTGCCAGCAGCCGGGGGACAGACCCCCTCTACGAGCAGTACTTC.

The chain employs TRBV6-4 and TRBJ2-3; 7 nucleotides align to TRBD1. Germline V gene lookup returns CDR1 MRHNA and CDR2 SNTAGT. Germline trimming cut 6 bases from V and 3 bases from J; bases unmatched to any gene: 15. This CDR3 is 17 amino acids long. CDR3 amino acids: CASSFETGSRVTDTQYF. DNA of the CDR3: TGTGCCAGCAGCTTCGAGACAGGGAGTAGGGTAACAGATACGCAGTATTTT.

This chain connects TRBV30 to TRBJ1-2; TRBD1 matches 8 bases. The CDR3 is made up of 13 amino acids. V shed 5 bases and J 6 bases; nucleotides not matched to a gene: 8. Germline CDR1 and CDR2: GTSNPN and SVGIG (reference sequence). The CDR3 spells CAWERTGYNGYTF. For the CDR3, the DNA is TGTGCCTGGGAAAGGACAGGGTATAATGGCTACACCTTC.

The V gene is TRBV28, the J gene TRBJ1-2, with 8 bases identical to TRBD1. Germline values: CDR1 MDHEN, CDR2 SYDVKM. The CDR3 sequence is 13 residues long. Unmatched junction bases numbered 5, after V lost 7 bases and J lost 4 bases. CDR3 nucleotide sequence: TGTGCCAGCACTACAGGGGGGATCTATGGCTACACCTTC. It translates to CASTTGGIYGYTF.

The rearrangement joins TRBV5-1 to TRBJ2-3; TRBD2 matches 14 bases. Looked up from germline, CDR1 is SGHRS and CDR2 is YFSETQ. The CDR3 consists of 16 residues. Unmatched junction bases numbered 4, after V lost 2 bases and J lost 5 bases. The CDR3 loop reads CASSLGTSGRVDTQYF. The CDR3 DNA follows: TGCGCCAGCAGCTTAGGGACTAGCGGGAGAGTAGATACGCAGTATTTT. Together with reference TRBV5-1 and TRBJ2-3, the CDR3 gives the full variable domain: KAGVTQTPRYLIKTRGQQVTLSCSPISGHRSVSWYQQTPGQGLQFLFEYFSETQRNKGNFPGRFSGRQFSNSRSEMNVSTLELGDSALYLCASSLGTSGRVDTQYFGPGTRLTVL.

The CDR3, as DNA: TGTGCCAGCAGTGAAAGACGACAGCGGGCCTCCTACGAGCAGTACTTC. This gives the protein CASSERRQRASYEQYF. The chain has TRBV6-1 and TRBJ2-7, with D maybe TRBD2 (6 bases). With 2 bases removed from V and 0 bases from J, the gap between germline ends came to 14 bases. CDR1 is MNHNS, CDR2 SASEGT, per germline. CDR3 length: 16 residues.

The chain carries TRBV9 and TRBJ2-1; D call uncertain. The CDR3 spans 15 residues. Trimming cost V 0 bases and J 5 bases, with 12 bases left between them. From germline, CDR1 is SGDLS and CDR2 YYNGEE. CDR3 in DNA: TGTGCCAGCAGCGTAGAAGGCCGCGAGGACAATGAGCAGTTCTTC. Protein: CASSVEGREDNEQFF.

The rearrangement links TRBV24-1 to TRBJ2-5; D is possibly TRBD2 (5 bases). This CDR3 has 11 residues. Trimming removed 6 bases at V and 9 bases at J, with 10 bases between. Germline values: CDR1 KGHDR, CDR2 SFDVKD. The CDR3 region has the DNA TGTGCCACCAGTCGAGGGTTGGCCCAGTACTTC. It codes for CATSRGLAQYF.

The chain carries TRBV6-5 and TRBJ2-7; 8 nucleotides agree with TRBD2. V shed 6 bases and J 6 bases; nucleotides not matched to a gene: 7. Germline CDR1 reads MNHEY; CDR2 reads SVGAGI. This CDR3 spans 13 amino acids. CDR3 protein: CASRTRGGSEQYF. DNA of the CDR3: TGTGCCAGCAGGACTCGGGGGGGCTCCGAGCAGTACTTC.

This sequence joins TRBV6-2 or TRBV6-3 and TRBJ2-7, with 10 bases lining up with TRBD2. CDR1 is MNHEY and CDR2 is SVGEGT in the germline V gene. The junction had 9 bases not matched to a gene; V was cut back by 2 bases and J by 2 bases. The CDR3 is 17 residues long. CDR3 amino acids: CASSYRASGRHTYEQYF. CDR3 sequence (DNA): TGTGCCAGCAGTTACCGGGCTAGCGGGAGACACACCTACGAGCAGTACTTC.

The chain uses TRBV11-2 and TRBJ2-1; 10 bases align to TRBD2. Germline-derived CDR1 and CDR2 are SGHAT and FQNNGV. The CDR3 totals 15 residues. V lost 4 bases and J lost 7; bases outside the gene matches: 7. CDR3 in DNA: TGTGCCAGCAGCTCGAGCGGGGGGGCCAGAAATGAGCAGTTCTTC. Its protein is CASSSSGGARNEQFF.

The chain joins TRBV9 to TRBJ1-1; 8 nucleotides match TRBD1. Germline assignment: CDR1 SGDLS and CDR2 YYNGEE. This CDR3 comprises 17 residues. V lost 3 bases and J lost 3; bases outside the gene matches: 13. CDR3 nucleotides: TGTGCCAGCAGCGCCGGAGGGTTCAGGGGGCGAGACACTGAAGCTTTCTTT. Encoded protein: CASSAGGFRGRDTEAFF.

The CDR3 reads CASSFGMNTEAFF. The CDR3, as DNA: TGTGCCAGCAGCTTTGGCATGAACACTGAAGCTTTCTTT. The chain has TRBV7-2 and TRBJ1-1; D remains ambiguous. The V gene lost 3 bases and the J gene lost 0 bases, with 5 bases spanning the gap. There are 13 residues in the CDR3. The germline V gene encodes CDR1 SGHTA and CDR2 FQGNSA.

The V gene is TRBV4-2, the J gene TRBJ2-7, with 7 bases fitting TRBD2. The V gene's germline CDR1 is LGHNA and CDR2 YNFKEQ. The V segment lost 1 base and the J segment 3 bases; nucleotides outside the gene matches: 6. This CDR3 spans 15 amino acids. The CDR3 region is CASSQALAEHYEQYF. Written as DNA, the CDR3 is TGTGCCAGCAGCCAAGCTCTAGCGGAACACTACGAGCAGTACTTC.

V and J are TRBV28 and TRBJ2-5, with a tentative D call TRBD1 (5 bases). The V and J ends lost 6 bases and 1 base respectively, with 12 bases between them. The CDR3 length is 14 residues. Germline lookup yields CDR1 MDHEN and CDR2 SYDVKM. The CDR3 DNA sequence: TGTGCCAGCAGGTCCTGGGGCAGCCAAGAGACCCAGTACTTC. It codes for CASRSWGSQETQYF.

On this clone itself: One end of the junction is discordant with germline, which a read error may explain. The chain joins TRBV7-2 to TRBJ2-7; TRBD2 agrees at 7 bases. The CDR3 is 13 amino acids. Germline V gene data show CDR1 as SGHTA and CDR2 as FQGNSA. In DNA form, the CDR3 reads TGTGCCAGCAGCTCAAGGAGGGACTACCCGCTGGACTTC. Translation gives CASSSRRDYPLDF.

J is TRBJ2-5 and V is TRBV11-2, with D uncertain. Germline-derived CDR1 and CDR2 are SGHAT and FQNNGV. The V end was cut by 5 bases, the J end by 5 bases, with 6 bases between. The CDR3 has 11 amino acids. This CDR3 is CASSPRETQYF. As DNA, the CDR3 is TGTGCCAGCAGCCCTCGGGAGACCCAGTACTTC.

This chain links TRBV23-1 with TRBJ2-7; 8 nucleotides agree with TRBD1. TRBV23-1 is given ORF status, its function remaining uncertain. The trim removed 0 bases at V and 1 base at J, leaving 2 bases unmatched. The CDR3 totals 15 residues. CDR3 sequence (DNA): TGCGCCAGCAGTCAATCGAGGACAGGGTCCTACGAGCAGTACTTC. It codes for CASSQSRTGSYEQYF.

J is TRBJ2-3 and V is TRBV6-5, with 8 bases aligning to TRBD1. Per the germline V gene, CDR1 is MNHEY and CDR2 is SVGAGI. The CDR3 contains 14 residues. V trimming: 11 bases; J trimming: 4 bases; junction bases outside the gene matches: 11. CDR3 loop: CAGALTGDADTQYF. The DNA of the CDR3 is TGTGCCGGGGCATTGACAGGGGACGCAGATACGCAGTATTTT.

This rearrangement joins TRBV19 to TRBJ1-3, with D unresolved. Germline-derived CDR1 and CDR2 are LNHDA and SQIVND (reference sequence). The V end lost 7 bases, the J end lost 2 bases, and 9 bases lay between the germline ends. There are 13 residues in the CDR3. CDR3 region: CASNDLAGNTIYF. The CDR3 coding sequence is TGTGCCAGTAATGACTTAGCTGGAAACACCATATATTTT.

The V and J genes are TRBV27 and TRBJ1-1; TRBD1 aligns across 7 bases. The V gene end was trimmed by 3 bases and the J gene end by 4 bases; junction bases not matched to a gene: 8. The CDR3 loop spans 15 amino acids. Germline V gene data show CDR1 as MNHEY and CDR2 as SMNVEV (reference sequence). CDR3 nucleotides: TGTGCCAGCAGTTTCGCAGGACAGGTAGGCACTGAAGCTTTCTTT. It specifies CASSFAGQVGTEAFF.

This chain links TRBV5-1 with TRBJ1-3; possibly TRBD1 for D (5 bases). CDR1 and CDR2 (germline): SGHRS, YFSETQ. Trimming pared 4 bases from V and 0 bases from J, leaving 8 bases between. This CDR3 has 14 amino acids. The CDR3 DNA follows: TGCGCCAGCAGCAGGGGCGCCTCTGGAAACACCATATATTTT. Encoded protein: CASSRGASGNTIYF.